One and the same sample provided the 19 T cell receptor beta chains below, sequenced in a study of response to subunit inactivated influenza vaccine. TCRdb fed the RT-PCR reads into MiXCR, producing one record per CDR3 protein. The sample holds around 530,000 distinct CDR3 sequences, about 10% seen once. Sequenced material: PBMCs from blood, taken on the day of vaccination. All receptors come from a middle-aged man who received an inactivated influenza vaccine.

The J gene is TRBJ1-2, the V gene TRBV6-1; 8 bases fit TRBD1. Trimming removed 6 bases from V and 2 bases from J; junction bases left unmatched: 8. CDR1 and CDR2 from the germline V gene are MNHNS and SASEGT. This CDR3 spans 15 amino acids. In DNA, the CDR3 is TGTGCCAGCAGACAAAGGACAGGGTGGAACTATGGCTACACCTTC. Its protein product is CASRQRTGWNYGYTF.

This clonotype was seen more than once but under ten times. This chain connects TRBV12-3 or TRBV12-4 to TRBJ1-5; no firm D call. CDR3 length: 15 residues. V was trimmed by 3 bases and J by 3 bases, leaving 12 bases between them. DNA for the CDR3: TGTGCCAGCAGTTTCGGGGTAAGGCCCAATCAGCCCCAGCATTTT. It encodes CASSFGVRPNQPQHF.

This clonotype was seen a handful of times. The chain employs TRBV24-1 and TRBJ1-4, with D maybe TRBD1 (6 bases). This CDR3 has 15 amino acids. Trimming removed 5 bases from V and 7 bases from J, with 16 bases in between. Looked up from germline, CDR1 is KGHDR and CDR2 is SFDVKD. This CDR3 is CATSVKQGRGEKLFF. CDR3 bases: TGTGCCACCAGTGTGAAACAGGGCAGGGGTGAAAAACTGTTTTTT.

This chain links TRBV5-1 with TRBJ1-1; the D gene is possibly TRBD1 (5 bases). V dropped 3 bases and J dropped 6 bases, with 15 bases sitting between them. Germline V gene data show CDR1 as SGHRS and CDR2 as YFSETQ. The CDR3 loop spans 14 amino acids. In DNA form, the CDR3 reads TGCGCCAGCAGCTCCGCATGGGGGGAACCTGAAGCTTTCTTT. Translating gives CASSSAWGEPEAFF.

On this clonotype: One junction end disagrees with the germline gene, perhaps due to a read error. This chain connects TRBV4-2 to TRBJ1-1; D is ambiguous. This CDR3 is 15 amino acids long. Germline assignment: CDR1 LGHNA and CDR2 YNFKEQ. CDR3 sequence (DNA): TGTGCCAGAAGCCAAGATCAGCTGGGGTCGGCTGAAGCTTTCTTT. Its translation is CARSQDQLGSAEAFF.

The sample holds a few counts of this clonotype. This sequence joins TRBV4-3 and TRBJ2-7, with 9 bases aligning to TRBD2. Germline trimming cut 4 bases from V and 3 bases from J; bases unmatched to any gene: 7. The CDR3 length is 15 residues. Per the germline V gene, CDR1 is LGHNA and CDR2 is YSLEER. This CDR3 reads CASSRLAGPIYEQYF. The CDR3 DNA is TGCGCCAGCAGCCGGCTAGCGGGGCCCATCTACGAGCAGTACTTC.

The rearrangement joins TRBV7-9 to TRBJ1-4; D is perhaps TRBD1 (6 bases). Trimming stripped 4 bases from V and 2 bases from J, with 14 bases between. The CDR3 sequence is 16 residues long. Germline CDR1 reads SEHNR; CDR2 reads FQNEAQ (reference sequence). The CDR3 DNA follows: TGTGCCAGCAGCTCCAAGAGGGGGGCCACTAATGAAAAACTGTTTTTT. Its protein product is CASSSKRGATNEKLFF.

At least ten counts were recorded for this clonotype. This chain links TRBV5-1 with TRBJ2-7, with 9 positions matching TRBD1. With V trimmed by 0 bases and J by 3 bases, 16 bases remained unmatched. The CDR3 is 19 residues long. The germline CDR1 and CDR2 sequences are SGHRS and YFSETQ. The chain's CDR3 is CASSLVLRVSGQGNYEQYF. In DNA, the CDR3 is TGCGCCAGCAGCTTGGTTTTAAGAGTGAGTGGACAGGGGAACTACGAGCAGTACTTC.

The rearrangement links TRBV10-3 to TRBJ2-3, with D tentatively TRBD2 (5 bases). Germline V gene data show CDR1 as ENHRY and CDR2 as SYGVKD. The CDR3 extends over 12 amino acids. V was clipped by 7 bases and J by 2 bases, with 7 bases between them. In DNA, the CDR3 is TGTGCCATCAAAGCGGACACAGATACGCAGTATTTT. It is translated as CAIKADTDTQYF.

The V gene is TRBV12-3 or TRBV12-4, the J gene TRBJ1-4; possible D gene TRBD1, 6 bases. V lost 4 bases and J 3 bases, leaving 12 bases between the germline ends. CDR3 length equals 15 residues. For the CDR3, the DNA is TGTGCCAGCAGTTATACAGGGTTGTCTAATGAAAAACTGTTTTTT. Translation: CASSYTGLSNEKLFF.

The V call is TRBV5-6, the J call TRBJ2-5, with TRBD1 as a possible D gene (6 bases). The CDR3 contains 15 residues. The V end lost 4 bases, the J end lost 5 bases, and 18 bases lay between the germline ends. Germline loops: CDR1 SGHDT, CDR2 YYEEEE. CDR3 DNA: TGTGCCAGCAGCCGCGCCCGGGACATGGGGGAGACCCAGTACTTC. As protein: CASSRARDMGETQYF.

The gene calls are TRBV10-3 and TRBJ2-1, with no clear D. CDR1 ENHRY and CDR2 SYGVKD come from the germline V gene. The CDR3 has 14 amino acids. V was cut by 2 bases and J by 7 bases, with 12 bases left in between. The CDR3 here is CAISERAKGNEQFF. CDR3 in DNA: TGTGCCATCAGTGAGAGGGCCAAAGGGAATGAGCAGTTCTTC.

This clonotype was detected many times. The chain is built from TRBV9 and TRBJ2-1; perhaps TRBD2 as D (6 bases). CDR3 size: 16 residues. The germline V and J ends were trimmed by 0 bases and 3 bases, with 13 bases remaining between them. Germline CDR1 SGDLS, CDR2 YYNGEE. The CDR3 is CASSVGRGPRYNEQFF. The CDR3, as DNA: TGTGCCAGCAGCGTAGGGCGGGGTCCCCGCTACAATGAGCAGTTCTTC. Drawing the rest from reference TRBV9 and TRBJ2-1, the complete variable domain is DSGVTQTPKHLITATGQRVTLRCSPRSGDLSVYWYQQSLDQGLQFLIQYYNGEERAKGNILERFSAQQFPDLHSELNLSSLELGDSALYFCASSVGRGPRYNEQFFGPGTRLTVL.

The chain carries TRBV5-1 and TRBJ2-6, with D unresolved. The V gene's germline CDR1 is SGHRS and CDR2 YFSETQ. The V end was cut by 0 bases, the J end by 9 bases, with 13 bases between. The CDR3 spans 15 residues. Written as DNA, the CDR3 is TGCGCCAGCAGCTTGGCCGCAGGCCTCTTCAACGTCCTGACTTTC. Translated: CASSLAAGLFNVLTF.

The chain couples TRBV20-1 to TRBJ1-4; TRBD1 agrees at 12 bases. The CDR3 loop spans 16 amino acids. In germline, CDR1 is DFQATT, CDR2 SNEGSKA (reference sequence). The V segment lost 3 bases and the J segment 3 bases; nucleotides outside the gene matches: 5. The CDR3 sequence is CSARGTGGVPNEKLFF. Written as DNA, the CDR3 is TGCAGTGCTAGGGGGACAGGGGGCGTACCTAATGAAAAACTGTTTTTT.

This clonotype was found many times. In nucleotides, the CDR3 is TGTGCCAGCAGTCCTAGCTGGAGTCTCCAAGAGACCCAGTACTTC. This encodes CASSPSWSLQETQYF. The rearrangement links TRBV4-2 to TRBJ2-5, with D perhaps matching TRBD2 (5 bases). Germline V gene data show CDR1 as LGHNA and CDR2 as YNFKEQ. The CDR3 is 15 residues long. V was trimmed by 6 bases and J by 1 base, leaving 15 bases between them.

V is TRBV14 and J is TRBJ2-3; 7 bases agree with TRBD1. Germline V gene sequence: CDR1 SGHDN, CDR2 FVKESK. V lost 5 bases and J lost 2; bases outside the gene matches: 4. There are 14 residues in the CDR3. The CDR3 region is CASSSTGITDTQYF. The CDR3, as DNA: TGTGCCAGCAGCTCGACAGGGATCACAGATACGCAGTATTTT.

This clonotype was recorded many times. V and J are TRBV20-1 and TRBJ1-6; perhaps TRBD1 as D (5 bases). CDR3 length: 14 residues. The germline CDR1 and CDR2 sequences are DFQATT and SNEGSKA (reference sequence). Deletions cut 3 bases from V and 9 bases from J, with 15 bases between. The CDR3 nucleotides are TGCAGTGCTAGCCCCCTGGGGGGAAGTTCACCCCTCCACTTT. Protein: CSASPLGGSSPLHF.

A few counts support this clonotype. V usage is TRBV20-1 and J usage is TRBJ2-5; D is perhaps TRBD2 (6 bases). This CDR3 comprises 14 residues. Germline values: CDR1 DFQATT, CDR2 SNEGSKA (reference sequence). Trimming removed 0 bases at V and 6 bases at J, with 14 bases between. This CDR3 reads CSAREAGAGKTQYF. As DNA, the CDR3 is TGCAGTGCTAGAGAAGCCGGGGCGGGAAAGACCCAGTACTTC.